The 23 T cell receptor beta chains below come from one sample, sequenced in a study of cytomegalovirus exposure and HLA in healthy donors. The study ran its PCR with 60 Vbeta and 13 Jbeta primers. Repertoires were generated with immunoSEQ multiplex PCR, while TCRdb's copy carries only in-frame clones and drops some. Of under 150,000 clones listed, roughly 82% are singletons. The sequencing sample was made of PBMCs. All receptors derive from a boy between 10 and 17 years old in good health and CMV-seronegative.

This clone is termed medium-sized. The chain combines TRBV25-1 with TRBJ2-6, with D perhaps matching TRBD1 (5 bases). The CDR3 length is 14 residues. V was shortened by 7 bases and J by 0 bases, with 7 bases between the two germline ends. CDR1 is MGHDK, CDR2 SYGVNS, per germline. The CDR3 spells CASKGDSGANVLTF. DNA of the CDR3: TGTGCCAGCAAAGGGGACTCTGGGGCCAACGTCCTGACTTTC.

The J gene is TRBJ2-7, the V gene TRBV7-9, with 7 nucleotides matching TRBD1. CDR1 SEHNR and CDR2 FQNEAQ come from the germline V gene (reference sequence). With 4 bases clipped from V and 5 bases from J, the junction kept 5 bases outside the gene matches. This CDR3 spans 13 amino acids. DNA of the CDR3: TGTGCCAGCAGCTACCGGGACAGCCACGAGCAGTACTTC. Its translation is CASSYRDSHEQYF.

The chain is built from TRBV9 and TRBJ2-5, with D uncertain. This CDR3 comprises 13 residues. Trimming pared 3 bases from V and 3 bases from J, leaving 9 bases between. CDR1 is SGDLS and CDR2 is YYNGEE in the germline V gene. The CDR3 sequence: CASSGGGEETQYF. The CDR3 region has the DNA TGTGCCAGCAGCGGAGGTGGAGAAGAGACCCAGTACTTC.

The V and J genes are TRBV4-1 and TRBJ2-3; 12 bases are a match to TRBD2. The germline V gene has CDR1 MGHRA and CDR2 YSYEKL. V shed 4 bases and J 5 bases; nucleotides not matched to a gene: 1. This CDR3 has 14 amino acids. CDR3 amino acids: CASSLGLAGDTQYF. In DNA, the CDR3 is TGCGCCAGCAGCCTGGGACTAGCGGGAGATACGCAGTATTTT.

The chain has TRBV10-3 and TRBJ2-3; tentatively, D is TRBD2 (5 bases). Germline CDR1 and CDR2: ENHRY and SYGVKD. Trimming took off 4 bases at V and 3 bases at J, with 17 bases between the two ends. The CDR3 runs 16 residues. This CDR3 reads CAISGPPPGITDTQYF. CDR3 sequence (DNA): TGTGCCATCAGTGGCCCCCCTCCCGGGATTACAGATACGCAGTATTTT.

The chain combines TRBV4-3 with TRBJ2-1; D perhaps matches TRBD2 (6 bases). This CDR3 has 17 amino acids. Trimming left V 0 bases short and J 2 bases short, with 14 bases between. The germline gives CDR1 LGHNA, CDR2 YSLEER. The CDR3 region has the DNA TGCGCCAGCAGCCAAGATGGGTCGGGAGCTACCTACAATGAGCAGTTCTTC. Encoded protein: CASSQDGSGATYNEQFF.

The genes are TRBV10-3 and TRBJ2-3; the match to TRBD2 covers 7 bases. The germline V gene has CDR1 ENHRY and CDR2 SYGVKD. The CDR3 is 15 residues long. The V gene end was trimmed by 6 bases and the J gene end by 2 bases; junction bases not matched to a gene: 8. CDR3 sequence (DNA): TGTGCCATCAGGGATGCTAGCGGTCTCACAGATACGCAGTATTTT. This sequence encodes CAIRDASGLTDTQYF.

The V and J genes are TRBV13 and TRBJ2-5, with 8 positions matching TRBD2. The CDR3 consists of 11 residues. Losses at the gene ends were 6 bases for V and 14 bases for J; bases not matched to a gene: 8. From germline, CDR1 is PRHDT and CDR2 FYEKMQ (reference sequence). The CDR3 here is CASRTAGGVYF. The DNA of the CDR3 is TGTGCCAGCAGAACCGCGGGGGGAGTCTACTTC.

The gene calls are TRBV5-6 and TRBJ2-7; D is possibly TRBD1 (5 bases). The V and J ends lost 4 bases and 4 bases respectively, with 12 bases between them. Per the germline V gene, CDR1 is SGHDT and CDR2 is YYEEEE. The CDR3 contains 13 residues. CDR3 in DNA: TGTGCCAGCAGCCCACAGACAGTGTACGAGCAGTACTTC. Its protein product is CASSPQTVYEQYF.

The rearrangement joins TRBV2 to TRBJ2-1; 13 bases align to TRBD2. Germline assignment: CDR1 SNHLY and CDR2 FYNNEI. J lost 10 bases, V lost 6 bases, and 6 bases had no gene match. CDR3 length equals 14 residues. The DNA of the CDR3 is TGTGCCAGCAGAACGGGACTAGCGGGACGGGAGCAGTTCTTC. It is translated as CASRTGLAGREQFF.

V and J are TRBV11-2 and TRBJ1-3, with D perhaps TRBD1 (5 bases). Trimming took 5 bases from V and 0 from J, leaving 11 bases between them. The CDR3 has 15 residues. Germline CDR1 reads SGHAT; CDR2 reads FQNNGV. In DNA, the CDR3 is TGTGCCAGCAGCATGGGGGGGACCTCTGGAAACACCATATATTTT. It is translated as CASSMGGTSGNTIYF.

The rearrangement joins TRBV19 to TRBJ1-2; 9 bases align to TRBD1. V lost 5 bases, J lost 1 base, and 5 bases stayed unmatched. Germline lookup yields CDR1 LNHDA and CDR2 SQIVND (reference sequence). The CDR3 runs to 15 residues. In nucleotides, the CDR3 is TGTGCCAGTAGTTGGCAGGGACAGGGTAACTATGGCTACACCTTC. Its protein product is CASSWQGQGNYGYTF.

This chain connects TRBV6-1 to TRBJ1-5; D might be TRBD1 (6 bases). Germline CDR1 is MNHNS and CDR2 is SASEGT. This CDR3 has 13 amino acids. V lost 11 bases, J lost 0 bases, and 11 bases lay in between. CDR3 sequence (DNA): TGTGCCGTCGGACAGTATAGCAATCAGCCCCAGCATTTT. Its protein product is CAVGQYSNQPQHF.

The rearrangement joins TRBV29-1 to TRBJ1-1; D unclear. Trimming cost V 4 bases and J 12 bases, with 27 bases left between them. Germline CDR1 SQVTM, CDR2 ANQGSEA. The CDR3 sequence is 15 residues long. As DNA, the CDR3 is TGCAGCGTTGTCCCTCTCCGGGGAAAAGAGTCTTCGACTTTCTTT. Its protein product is CSVVPLRGKESSTFF.

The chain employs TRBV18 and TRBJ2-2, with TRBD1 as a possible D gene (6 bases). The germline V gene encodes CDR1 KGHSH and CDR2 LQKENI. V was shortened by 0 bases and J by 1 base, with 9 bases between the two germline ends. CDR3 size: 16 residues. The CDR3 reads CASSPPDSWNTGELFF. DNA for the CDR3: TGTGCCAGCTCACCACCGGACAGTTGGAACACCGGGGAGCTGTTTTTT.

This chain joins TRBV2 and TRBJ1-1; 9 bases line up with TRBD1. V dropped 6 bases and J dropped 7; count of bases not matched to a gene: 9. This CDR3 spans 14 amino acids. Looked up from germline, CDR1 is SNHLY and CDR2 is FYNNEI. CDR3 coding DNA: TGTGCCAGCAGAGAACAGGGGGCAGGGGGTGAAGCTTTCTTT. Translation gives CASREQGAGGEAFF.

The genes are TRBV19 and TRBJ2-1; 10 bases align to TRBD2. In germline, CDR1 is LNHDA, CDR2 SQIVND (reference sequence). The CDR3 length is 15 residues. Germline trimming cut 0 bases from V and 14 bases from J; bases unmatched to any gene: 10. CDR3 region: CASSIDQSGRAPEFF. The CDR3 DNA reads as TGTGCCAGTAGTATAGATCAGAGCGGGAGGGCCCCGGAGTTCTTC.

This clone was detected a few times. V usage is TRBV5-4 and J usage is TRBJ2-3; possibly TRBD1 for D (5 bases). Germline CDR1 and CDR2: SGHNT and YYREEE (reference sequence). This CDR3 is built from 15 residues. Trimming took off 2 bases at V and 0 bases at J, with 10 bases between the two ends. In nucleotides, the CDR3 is TGTGCCAGCAGCTTTGCAGGGTCTAGCACAGATACGCAGTATTTT. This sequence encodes CASSFAGSSTDTQYF.

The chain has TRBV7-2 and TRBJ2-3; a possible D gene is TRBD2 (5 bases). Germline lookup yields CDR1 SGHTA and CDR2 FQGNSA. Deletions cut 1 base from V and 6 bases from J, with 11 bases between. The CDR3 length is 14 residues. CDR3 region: CASSLVVGSDTQYF. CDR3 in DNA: TGTGCCAGCAGCTTAGTAGTAGGGAGCGATACGCAGTATTTT.

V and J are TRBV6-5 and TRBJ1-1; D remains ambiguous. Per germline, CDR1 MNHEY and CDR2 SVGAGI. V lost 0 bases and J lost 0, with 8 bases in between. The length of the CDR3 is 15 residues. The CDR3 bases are TGTGCCAGCAGTTACTCCCCACATCTGAACACTGAAGCTTTCTTT. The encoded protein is CASSYSPHLNTEAFF.

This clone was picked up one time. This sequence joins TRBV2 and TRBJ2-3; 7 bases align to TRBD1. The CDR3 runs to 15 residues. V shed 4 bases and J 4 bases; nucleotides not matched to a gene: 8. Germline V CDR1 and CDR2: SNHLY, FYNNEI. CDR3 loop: CASSADRPPPDTQYF. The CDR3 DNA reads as TGTGCCAGCAGTGCGGACAGGCCACCACCAGATACGCAGTATTTT. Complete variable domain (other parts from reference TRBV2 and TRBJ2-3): EPEVTQTPSHQVTQMGQEVILRCVPISNHLYFYWYRQILGQKVEFLVSFYNNEISEKSEIFDDQFSVERPDGSNFTLKIRSTKLEDSAMYFCASSADRPPPDTQYFGPGTRLTVL.

The CDR3 loop reads CASSPGTGGIVTTEQYF. The CDR3 DNA follows: TGCGCCAGCAGCCCAGGGACAGGGGGGATTGTCACCACCGAGCAGTACTTC. This chain joins TRBV4-3 and TRBJ2-7; the match to TRBD1 covers 11 bases. Germline V gene sequence: CDR1 LGHNA, CDR2 YSLEER. V lost 4 bases and J lost 6; bases outside the gene matches: 14. The CDR3 is 17 amino acids.

The DNA for the CDR3 is TGCAGCGCCTTTGCCCCGGACAGGATGAACACCGGGGAGCTGTTTTTT. This codes for CSAFAPDRMNTGELFF. The chain joins TRBV29-1 to TRBJ2-2; 7 bases line up with TRBD1. This CDR3 is 16 amino acids long. Germline V lookup: CDR1 SQVTM, CDR2 ANQGSEA. V gave up 7 bases and J gave up 1 base; unmatched junction bases: 12.